This T cell receptor beta chain was documented in a study of beta chain features in type 1 diabetes. Study-level points and caveats: A possible short-template PCR bias applies equally to patients and controls. VDJ junctions in type 1 diabetes patients carried more deletions and fewer insertions.

Losses at the gene ends were 5 bases for V and 5 bases for J; bases not matched to a gene: 7. CDR1 is SGHNT and CDR2 is YYREEE in the germline V gene (reference sequence). The CDR3 extends over 15 amino acids. To note about this clone: Antigen: not known.

Sorted CD4+ subsets: naive, central memory, regulatory, stem cell-like memory (CD45RO/CCR7/CD25/CD127/CD95/CD27 panel). Sorted populations all exceeded 98% purity. Every isolated RNA sample was fully reverse transcribed, so sequencing captured expressed TCRB transcripts. Sequencing was performed with immunoSEQ multiplex PCR; in TCRdb, only in-frame clones are kept and a portion is missing. The sample lists roughly 350,000 clones, about 10% seen once, with about 0.015% in the top ten. This receptor was obtained from a woman in her 30s in good health. Sequencing was performed on naive CD4+ T cells from blood. The rearrangement uses TRBV5-4 and TRBJ2-5, with 12 bases fitting TRBD2. The CDR3 sequence: CASRLAGGRRETQYF. As DNA, the CDR3 is TGTGCCAGCAGACTAGCGGGAGGTCGAAGGGAGACCCAGTACTTC.